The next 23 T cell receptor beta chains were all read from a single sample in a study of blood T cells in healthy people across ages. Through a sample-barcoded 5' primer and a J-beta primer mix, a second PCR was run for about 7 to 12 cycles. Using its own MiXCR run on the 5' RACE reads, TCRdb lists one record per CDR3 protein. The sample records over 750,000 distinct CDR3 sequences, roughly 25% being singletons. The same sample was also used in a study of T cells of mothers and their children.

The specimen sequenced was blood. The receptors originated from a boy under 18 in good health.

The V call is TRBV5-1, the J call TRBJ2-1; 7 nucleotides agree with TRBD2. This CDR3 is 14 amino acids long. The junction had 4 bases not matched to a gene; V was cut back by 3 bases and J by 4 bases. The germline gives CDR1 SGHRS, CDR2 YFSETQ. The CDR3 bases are TGCGCCAGCAGCTCCGTAGCGGGTTACAATGAGCAGTTCTTC. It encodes CASSSVAGYNEQFF.

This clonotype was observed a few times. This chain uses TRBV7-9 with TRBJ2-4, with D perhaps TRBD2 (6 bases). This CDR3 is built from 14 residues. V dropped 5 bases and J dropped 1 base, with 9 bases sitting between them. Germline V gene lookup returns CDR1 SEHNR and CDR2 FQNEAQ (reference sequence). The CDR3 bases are TGTGCCAGCAGCCATACTAGCGCCAAAAACATTCAGTACTTC. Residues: CASSHTSAKNIQYF.

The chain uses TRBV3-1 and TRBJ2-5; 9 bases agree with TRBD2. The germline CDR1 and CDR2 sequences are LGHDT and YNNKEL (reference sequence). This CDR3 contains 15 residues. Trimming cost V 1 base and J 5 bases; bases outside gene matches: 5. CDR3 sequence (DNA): TGTGCCAGCAGCCAAGTTAGCGGGAGATCGGAGACCCAGTACTTC. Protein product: CASSQVSGRSETQYF.

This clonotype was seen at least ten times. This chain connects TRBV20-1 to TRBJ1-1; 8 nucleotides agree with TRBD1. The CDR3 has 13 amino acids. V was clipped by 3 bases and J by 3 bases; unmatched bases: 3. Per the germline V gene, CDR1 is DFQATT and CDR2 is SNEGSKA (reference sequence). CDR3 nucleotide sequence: TGCAGTGCTAGTTACAGGGGGGACACTGAAGCTTTCTTT. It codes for CSASYRGDTEAFF.

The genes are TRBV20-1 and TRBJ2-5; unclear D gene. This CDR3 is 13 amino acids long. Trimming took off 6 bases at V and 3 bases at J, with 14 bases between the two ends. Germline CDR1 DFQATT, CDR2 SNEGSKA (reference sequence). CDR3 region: CSASPRNEETQYF. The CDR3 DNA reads TGCAGTGCGAGCCCGCGGAACGAAGAGACCCAGTACTTC.

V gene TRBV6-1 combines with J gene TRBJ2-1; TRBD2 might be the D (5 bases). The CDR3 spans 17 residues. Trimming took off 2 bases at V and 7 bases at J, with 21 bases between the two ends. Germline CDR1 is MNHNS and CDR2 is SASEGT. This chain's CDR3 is CASSEPESTSLRNEQFF. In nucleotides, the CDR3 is TGTGCCAGCAGTGAACCCGAGTCCACTAGTCTACGGAATGAGCAGTTCTTC.

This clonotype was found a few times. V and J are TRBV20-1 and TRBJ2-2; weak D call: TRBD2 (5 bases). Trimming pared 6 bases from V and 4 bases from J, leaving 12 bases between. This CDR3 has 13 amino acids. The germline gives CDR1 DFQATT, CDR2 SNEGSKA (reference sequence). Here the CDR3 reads CSATDSLTGELFF. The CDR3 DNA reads TGCAGTGCCACGGACTCCCTCACCGGGGAGCTGTTTTTT.

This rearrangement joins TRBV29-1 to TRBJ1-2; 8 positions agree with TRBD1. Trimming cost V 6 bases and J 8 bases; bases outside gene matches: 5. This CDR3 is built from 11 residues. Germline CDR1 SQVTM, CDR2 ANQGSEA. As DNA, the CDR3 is TGCAGCGTGGGGACAGGTGAAGGCTACACCTTC. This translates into CSVGTGEGYTF.

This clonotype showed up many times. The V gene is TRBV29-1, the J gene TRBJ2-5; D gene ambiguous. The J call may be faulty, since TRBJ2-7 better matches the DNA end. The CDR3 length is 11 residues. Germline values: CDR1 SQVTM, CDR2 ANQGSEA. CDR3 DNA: TGCAGCGTTGAATTAAGTTACGAGCAGTACTTC. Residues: CSVELSYEQYF.

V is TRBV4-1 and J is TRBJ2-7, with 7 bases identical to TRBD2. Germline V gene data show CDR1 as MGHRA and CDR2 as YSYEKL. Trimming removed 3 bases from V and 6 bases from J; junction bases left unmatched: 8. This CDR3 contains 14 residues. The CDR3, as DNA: TGCGCCAGCAGCCAGGGAGGGTTCTCGGGCGAGCAGTACTTC. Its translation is CASSQGGFSGEQYF.

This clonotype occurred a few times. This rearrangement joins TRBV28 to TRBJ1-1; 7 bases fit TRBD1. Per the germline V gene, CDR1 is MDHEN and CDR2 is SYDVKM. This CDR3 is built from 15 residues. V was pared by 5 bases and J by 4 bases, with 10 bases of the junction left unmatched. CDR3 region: CASSPLRTGRTEAFF. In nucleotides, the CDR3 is TGTGCCAGCAGTCCCCTAAGGACAGGACGCACTGAAGCTTTCTTT.

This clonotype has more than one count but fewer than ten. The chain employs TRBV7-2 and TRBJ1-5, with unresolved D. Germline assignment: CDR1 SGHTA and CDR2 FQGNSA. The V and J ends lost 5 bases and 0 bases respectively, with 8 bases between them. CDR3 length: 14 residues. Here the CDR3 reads CASSKTYSNQPQHF. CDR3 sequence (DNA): TGTGCCAGCAGCAAGACGTATAGCAATCAGCCCCAGCATTTT.

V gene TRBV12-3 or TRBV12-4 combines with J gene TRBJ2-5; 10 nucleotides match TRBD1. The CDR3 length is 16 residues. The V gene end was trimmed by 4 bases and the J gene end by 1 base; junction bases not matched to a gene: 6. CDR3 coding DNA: TGTGCCAGCAGTTCAGGGGACAGGGGCCTCCAAGAGACCCAGTACTTC. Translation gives CASSSGDRGLQETQYF.

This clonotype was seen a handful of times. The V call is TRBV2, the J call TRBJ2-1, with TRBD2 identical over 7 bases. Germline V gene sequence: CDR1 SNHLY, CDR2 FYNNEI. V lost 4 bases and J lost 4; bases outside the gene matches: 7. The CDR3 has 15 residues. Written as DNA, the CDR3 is TGTGCCAGCAGTGGACTGGGAGGGGCGTACAATGAGCAGTTCTTC. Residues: CASSGLGGAYNEQFF.

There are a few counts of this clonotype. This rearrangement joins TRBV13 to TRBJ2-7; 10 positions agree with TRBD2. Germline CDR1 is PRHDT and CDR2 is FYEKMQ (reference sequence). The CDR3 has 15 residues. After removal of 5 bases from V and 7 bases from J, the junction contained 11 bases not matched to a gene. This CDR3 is CASSNRPGLAREQYF. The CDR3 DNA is TGTGCCAGCAGCAATCGACCGGGACTAGCGCGTGAGCAGTACTTC.

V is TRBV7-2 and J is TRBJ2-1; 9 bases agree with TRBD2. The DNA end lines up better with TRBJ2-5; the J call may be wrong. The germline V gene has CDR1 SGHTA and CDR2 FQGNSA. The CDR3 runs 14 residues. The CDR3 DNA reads TGTGCCAGCAGGAGCGGCGGGGGGGCGCAGACCCAGTACTTC. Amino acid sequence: CASRSGGGAQTQYF.

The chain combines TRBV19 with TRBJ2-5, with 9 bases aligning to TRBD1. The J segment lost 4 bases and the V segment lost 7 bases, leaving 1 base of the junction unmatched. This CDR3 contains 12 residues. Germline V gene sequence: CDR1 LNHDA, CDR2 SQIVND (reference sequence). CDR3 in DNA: TGTGCCAGTATGGGACAGGGAGAGACCCAGTACTTC. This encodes CASMGQGETQYF.

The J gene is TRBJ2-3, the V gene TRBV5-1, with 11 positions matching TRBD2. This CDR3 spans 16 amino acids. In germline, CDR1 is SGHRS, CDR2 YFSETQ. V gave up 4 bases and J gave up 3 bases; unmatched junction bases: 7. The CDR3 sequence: CASSQRTSGLTDTQYF. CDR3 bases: TGCGCCAGCAGCCAGCGGACTAGCGGGTTGACAGATACGCAGTATTTT.

Here the CDR3 reads CASSLGAGDGYTF. The CDR3 bases are TGTGCCAGCAGCCTCGGGGCAGGAGATGGCTACACCTTC. V and J are TRBV5-6 and TRBJ1-2; perhaps TRBD1 as D (5 bases). Per the germline V gene, CDR1 is SGHDT and CDR2 is YYEEEE. V lost 4 bases, J lost 6 bases, and 13 bases lay in between. CDR3 size: 13 residues.

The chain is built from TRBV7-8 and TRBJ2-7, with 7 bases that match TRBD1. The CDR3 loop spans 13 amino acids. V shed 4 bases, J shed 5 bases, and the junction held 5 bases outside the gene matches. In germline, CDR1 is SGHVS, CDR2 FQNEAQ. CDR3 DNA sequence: TGTGCCAGCAGCTCCACAGGGGCCAACGAGCAGTACTTC. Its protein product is CASSSTGANEQYF.

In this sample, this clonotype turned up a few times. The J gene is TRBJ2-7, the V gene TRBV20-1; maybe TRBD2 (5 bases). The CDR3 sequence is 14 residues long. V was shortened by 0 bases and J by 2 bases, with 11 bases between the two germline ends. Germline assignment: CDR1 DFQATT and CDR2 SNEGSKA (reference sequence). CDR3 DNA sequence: TGCAGTGCTAGAGATGGGCGGGTAGCCTACGAGCAGTACTTC. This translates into CSARDGRVAYEQYF.

In DNA form, the CDR3 reads TGCAGCGTCGATAGCGGGAGGGCGGATACGCAGTATTTT. Amino acid sequence: CSVDSGRADTQYF. The chain links TRBV29-1 to TRBJ2-3; 11 positions agree with TRBD2. The CDR3 is made up of 13 amino acids. The V and J ends lost 6 bases and 6 bases, in that order; junction bases with no gene match: 5. CDR1 and CDR2 from the germline V gene are SQVTM and ANQGSEA.

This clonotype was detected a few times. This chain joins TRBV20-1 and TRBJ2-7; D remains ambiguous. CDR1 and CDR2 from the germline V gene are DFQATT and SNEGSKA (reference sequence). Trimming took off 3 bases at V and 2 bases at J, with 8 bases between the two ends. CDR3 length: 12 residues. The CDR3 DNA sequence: TGCAGTGCTAGGGTAGGACCCTACGAGCAGTACTTC. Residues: CSARVGPYEQYF.